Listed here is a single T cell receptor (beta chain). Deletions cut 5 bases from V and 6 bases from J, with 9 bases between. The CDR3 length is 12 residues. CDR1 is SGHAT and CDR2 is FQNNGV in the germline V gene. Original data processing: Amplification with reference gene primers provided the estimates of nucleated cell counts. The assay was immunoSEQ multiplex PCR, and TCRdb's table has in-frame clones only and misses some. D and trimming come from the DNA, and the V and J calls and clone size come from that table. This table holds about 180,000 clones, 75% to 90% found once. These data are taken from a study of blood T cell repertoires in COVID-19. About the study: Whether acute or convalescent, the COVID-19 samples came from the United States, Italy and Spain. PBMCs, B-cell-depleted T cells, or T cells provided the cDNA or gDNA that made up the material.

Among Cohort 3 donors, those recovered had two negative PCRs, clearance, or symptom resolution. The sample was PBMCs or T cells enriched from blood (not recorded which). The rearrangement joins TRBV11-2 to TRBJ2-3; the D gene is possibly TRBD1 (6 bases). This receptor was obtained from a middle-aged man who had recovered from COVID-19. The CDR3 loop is CASSQGQDTQYF. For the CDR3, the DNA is TGTGCCAGCAGCCAAGGACAGGATACGCAGTATTTT.